This is a list of T cell receptor beta chains from one sample in a study of T-cell memory formation after mild COVID-19. TCRdb re-analysed the 5' RACE reads in MiXCR, keeping a single row per CDR3 protein. The sample yields hundreds of thousands of distinct CDR3 sequences, roughly 21% seen once. Sequencing was done on a sample of PBMCs or a T cell subset sorted from them (not recorded which). The source is an adult woman who had mild COVID-19 (a few samples of this study predate the infection). Cell type and time point are not known. Each CDR3 is given with its conserved first and last residue. Each record gives: clone size, D gene, V gene, J gene, CDR3 protein, CDR3 DNA. D genes are given only for firm matches. Size tells how often a clone was seen (once, few, many) or the class of an expanded clone, and some rows leave it out.

>NA|NA|TRBV12-3/TRBV12-4|TRBJ2-1
CASSLEEGSSYNEQFF
TGTGCCAGCAGTTTAGAGGAGGGTTCCTCCTACAATGAGCAGTTCTTC
>NA|TRBD2|TRBV7-8|TRBJ2-2
CASSRISSGSNTGELFF
TGTGCCAGCAGCCGAATATCTAGCGGGTCGAACACCGGGGAGCTGTTTTTT
>NA|NA|TRBV25-1|TRBJ1-1
CASSDWDTEAFF
TGTGCCAGCAGTGATTGGGACACTGAAGCTTTCTTT
>many|NA|TRBV3-1|TRBJ2-6
CASSRSSGANVLTF
TGTGCCAGCAGCCGGAGCTCTGGGGCCAACGTCCTGACTTTC
>NA|TRBD1|TRBV5-1|TRBJ1-1
CASSYGTVNMNTEAFF
TGCGCCAGCAGCTACGGGACAGTCAATATGAACACTGAAGCTTTCTTT
>few|TRBD2|TRBV5-1|TRBJ2-3
CASRSSGSPDTQYF
TGCGCCAGCAGATCTAGCGGGAGTCCAGATACGCAGTATTTT
>few|NA|TRBV10-3|TRBJ1-1
CAINWQGNTEAFF
TGTGCCATCAATTGGCAGGGGAACACTGAAGCTTTCTTT
>NA|TRBD2|TRBV5-1|TRBJ2-1
CASSGRAGGRPRNNEQFF
TGCGCCAGCAGCGGTAGAGCGGGGGGCCGACCCAGAAACAATGAGCAGTTCTTC
>few|NA|TRBV7-9|TRBJ1-6
CASSILTAGAGALHF
TGTGCCAGCAGCATCTTGACCGCGGGGGCAGGGGCCCTCCACTTT
>NA|NA|TRBV4-2|TRBJ2-7
CASSQYPGLLNEQYF
TGTGCCAGCAGCCAATATCCTGGGCTCTTGAACGAGCAGTACTTC
>few|NA|TRBV10-3|TRBJ1-6
CAPSRGVDNSPLHF
TGTGCCCCGAGCAGGGGCGTCGATAATTCACCCCTCCACTTT
>few|TRBD1|TRBV7-2|TRBJ2-1
CASSFRKTRDSYNEQFF
TGTGCCAGCAGCTTTAGAAAGACCCGGGACAGCTACAATGAGCAGTTCTTC
>NA|NA|TRBV4-1|TRBJ1-1
CASSQDLGGRGTEAFF
TGCGCCAGCAGCCAAGATTTGGGAGGGCGGGGGACTGAAGCTTTCTTT
>NA|NA|TRBV15|TRBJ2-3
CATSIPGRGTTDTQYF
TGTGCCACCAGCATCCCGGGGCGAGGAACTACAGATACGCAGTATTTT
>NA|NA|TRBV4-1|TRBJ2-1
CASSQVTGAFYNEQFF
TGCGCCAGCAGCCAGGTCACGGGGGCTTTCTACAATGAGCAGTTCTTC